This T cell receptor (beta chain) was sequenced during a study of cytomegalovirus exposure and HLA in healthy donors. The CDR3 runs 13 residues. The germline gives CDR1 KGHSH, CDR2 LQKENI. Trimming cost V 1 base and J 4 bases, with 7 bases left between them. The PCR had 60 Vbeta and 13 Jbeta primers. Method: immunoSEQ multiplex PCR; TCRdb's copy keeps in-frame clones and lacks some. There are roughly 57,000 clones in the sample, with more than 10% held by the top ten. The V and J genes are TRBV18 and TRBJ2-5; D not resolved. The clonotype originates from a woman in her 30s in good health and CMV-seropositive. Sample: PBMCs. Here the CDR3 DNA reads TGTGCCAGCTCACCACGCGGCTTAGAGACCCAGTACTTC. It codes for CASSPRGLETQYF. Full variable domain (outside the CDR3, taken from reference TRBV18 and TRBJ2-5): NAGVMQNPRHLVRRRGQEARLRCSPMKGHSHVYWYRQLPEEGLKFMVYLQKENIIDESGMPKERFSAEFPKEGPSILRIQQVVRGDSAAYFCASSPRGLETQYFGPGTRLLVL.